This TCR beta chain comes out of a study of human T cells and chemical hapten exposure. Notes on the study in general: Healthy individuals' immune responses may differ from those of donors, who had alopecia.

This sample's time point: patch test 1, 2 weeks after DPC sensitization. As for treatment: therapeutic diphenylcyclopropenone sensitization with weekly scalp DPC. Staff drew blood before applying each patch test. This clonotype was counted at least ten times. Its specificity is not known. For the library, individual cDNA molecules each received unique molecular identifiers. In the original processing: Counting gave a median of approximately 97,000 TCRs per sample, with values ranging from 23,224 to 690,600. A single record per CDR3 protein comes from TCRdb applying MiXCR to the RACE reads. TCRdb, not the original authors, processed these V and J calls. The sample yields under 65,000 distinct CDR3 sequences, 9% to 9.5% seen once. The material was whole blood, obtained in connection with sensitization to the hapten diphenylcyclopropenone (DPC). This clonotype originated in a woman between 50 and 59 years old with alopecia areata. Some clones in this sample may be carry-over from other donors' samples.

In DNA, the CDR3 is TGTGCCAGCAGTTTTGGAGGTGTCGGCAATCAGCCCCAGCATTTT. It codes for CASSFGGVGNQPQHF. The chain couples TRBV12-3 or TRBV12-4 to TRBJ1-5; D uncertain. Trimming left V 3 bases short and J 2 bases short, with 11 bases between. The CDR3 runs 15 residues.